A single sample is the source of the 7 T cell receptor beta chains below, sequenced in a study of blood T cell repertoires in COVID-19. Clones were read by immunoSEQ multiplex PCR, and TCRdb kept only the in-frame ones, dropping some. Altogether about 180,000 clones are present, around 86% being singletons, with the ten largest covering 6% to 8.5%. Sequencing was done on a sample of peripheral blood. The receptors were sampled from a woman aged 70 to 79 with COVID-19, enrolled during active disease.

The chain couples TRBV28 to TRBJ2-1, with 12 positions matching TRBD2. CDR3 length equals 15 residues. Unmatched junction bases numbered 7, after V lost 7 bases and J lost 6 bases. Germline V gene lookup returns CDR1 MDHEN and CDR2 SYDVKM. Here the CDR3 DNA reads TGTGCCAGCACCCCCGGGACTAGCGGGCGCAATGAGCAGTTCTTC. It translates to CASTPGTSGRNEQFF.

V usage is TRBV7-8 and J usage is TRBJ1-5; TRBD1 is a possible D gene (6 bases). Per germline, CDR1 SGHVS and CDR2 FQNEAQ. Trimming stripped 2 bases from V and 3 bases from J, with 11 bases between. This CDR3 has 15 residues. The CDR3 sequence: CASSLSTGLNQPQHF. Here the CDR3 DNA reads TGTGCCAGCAGCTTATCGACAGGTCTCAATCAGCCCCAGCATTTT.

The gene calls are TRBV10-1 and TRBJ2-7; 8 positions match TRBD2. V dropped 4 bases and J dropped 3; count of bases not matched to a gene: 5. Germline-derived CDR1 and CDR2 are WNHNN and SYGVQD (reference sequence). The CDR3 totals 14 residues. As DNA, the CDR3 is TGCGCCAGCAGTGTTCCGACTAGCGACTACGAGCAGTACTTC. It encodes CASSVPTSDYEQYF.

This chain connects TRBV18 to TRBJ2-1; the D is unclear. This CDR3 comprises 13 residues. Germline lookup yields CDR1 KGHSH and CDR2 LQKENI. V dropped 3 bases and J dropped 5 bases, with 8 bases sitting between them. CDR3 DNA: TGTGCCAGCTCACCCTATCTGAACAATGAGCAGTTCTTC. This sequence encodes CASSPYLNNEQFF.

V is TRBV7-8 and J is TRBJ2-7, with 7 bases matching TRBD1. The germline CDR1 and CDR2 sequences are SGHVS and FQNEAQ. The CDR3 sequence is 14 residues long. The ends lost 1 base at V and 3 bases at J; junction bases unmatched: 3. The CDR3 here is CASSLEGANYEQYF. The DNA of the CDR3 is TGTGCCAGCAGCTTAGAGGGGGCCAACTACGAGCAGTACTTC.

The chain uses TRBV28 and TRBJ2-7; 8 bases map to TRBD1. V shed 6 bases, J shed 2 bases, and the junction held 6 bases outside the gene matches. The CDR3 is 14 amino acids. Germline lookup yields CDR1 MDHEN and CDR2 SYDVKM. The CDR3 is CASRSGTGTYEQYF. In DNA, the CDR3 is TGTGCCAGCAGATCCGGGACAGGCACCTACGAGCAGTACTTC.

The chain joins TRBV6-5 to TRBJ2-3; 12 positions agree with TRBD2. The CDR3 has 16 amino acids. Germline CDR1 reads MNHEY; CDR2 reads SVGAGI. Germline trimming cut 2 bases from V and 10 bases from J; bases unmatched to any gene: 10. The DNA of the CDR3 is TGTGCCAGCAGTTACGGGACTAGCGGGTTGTCGGGATCGCAGTATTTT. Its protein product is CASSYGTSGLSGSQYF.